This record concerns one T cell receptor (beta chain) sequence. The junction shows a germline mismatch at one end, possibly a read error. Clones were sequenced by immunoSEQ multiplex PCR, and TCRdb holds only the in-frame ones, with some missing. In the table there are around 150,000 clones, roughly 87% of which are singletons. The sample belongs to a study of blood T cell repertoires in COVID-19. In germline, CDR1 is SSHAT, CDR2 FNYEAQ (reference sequence). The CDR3 consists of 16 residues. This clonotype originated in a woman in her sixties with active or convalescent COVID-19. Sequencing was done on a sample of peripheral blood. The chain carries TRBV7-7 and TRBJ2-2; 7 bases map to TRBD2. The CDR3 spells CASSYKEPGGTGELFF. The CDR3 DNA reads TGTGCTAGCAGTTATAAGGAGCCGGGGGGCACCGGGGAGCTGTTTTTT.